Listed below are T cell receptor beta chains from one sample, sequenced in a study of shared clonotypes between healthy human individuals. Profiling relied on immunoSEQ multiplex PCR, and the TCRdb table lists in-frame clones only, not all of them. The data show about 1.5 million clones, 95% to 97% seen once. Material: naive CD4+ T cells sorted from blood. The receptors derive from a man aged 25-45 years in good health. Both conserved end residues are part of each CDR3. Fields, in order: clone size, J gene, V gene, D gene, CDR3 DNA, CDR3 protein. A D gene is named only where the DNA matches it firmly. For some rows the clone size is stated as once, few or many, or as a class when expanded; others skip it.

NA | TRBJ2-1 | TRBV5-5 | TRBD2 | TGTGCCAGCAGCTTGGGCGGGAGCTCCTACAATGAGCAGTTCTTC | CASSLGGSSYNEQFF
NA | TRBJ1-2 | TRBV5-1 | NA | TGCGCCAGCAGCTTGACAACAGGGCTCTATGGCTACACCTTC | CASSLTTGLYGYTF
NA | TRBJ2-1 | TRBV7-9 | TRBD2 | TGTGCCAGCAGCCCTTCGTCACTAGCGGGATTTGAGCAGTTCTTC | CASSPSSLAGFEQFF
NA | TRBJ1-4 | TRBV19 | TRBD1 | TGTGCCAGTAGTCCGTTACCGGGACAGGGAGAAAAACTGTTTTTT | CASSPLPGQGEKLFF
NA | TRBJ2-1 | TRBV10-2 | NA | TGCGCCAGCAGTGTGGGAGGAAATGAGCAGTTCTTC | CASSVGGNEQFF
NA | TRBJ2-1 | TRBV5-1 | NA | TGCGCCAGCAGCTTGGGGGGCCTGAACAATGAGCAGTTCTTC | CASSLGGLNNEQFF
once | TRBJ2-3 | TRBV7-8 | TRBD1 | TGTGCCAGCAGCTTGGACAGGGGAGGGGGAGATACGCAGTATTTT | CASSLDRGGGDTQYF
NA | TRBJ2-5 | TRBV2 | NA | TGTGCCAGCAGTGGGGAGGTTCAAGAGACCCAGTACTTC | CASSGEVQETQYF
NA | TRBJ1-5 | TRBV14 | TRBD1 | TGTGCCAGCAGCCAAGACGGGAAGGGGGCGAGCAATCAGCCCCAGCATTTT | CASSQDGKGASNQPQHF
NA | TRBJ2-1 | TRBV4-2 | TRBD2 | TGTGCCAGCAGCCCAACTAGCGGGAGGCCCCCGACTGAGCAGTTCTTC | CASSPTSGRPPTEQFF
NA | TRBJ2-1 | TRBV6-4 | NA | TGTGCCAGCAGTGACTCGAACTTTCCCGAGCAGAAGTTCTTC | CASSDSNFPEQKFF
NA | TRBJ2-7 | TRBV5-1 | NA | TGCGCCAGCAGCTCGGCAGGGGCTTCCTACGAGCAGTACTTC | CASSSAGASYEQYF
NA | TRBJ1-1 | TRBV6-5 | NA | TGTGCCAGCAGAAACAGGAATGAAGCTTTCTTT | CASRNRNEAFF
NA | TRBJ2-7 | TRBV28 | NA | TGTGCCAGCAGCTCCGTTAGGTACTCCTACGAGCAGTACTTC | CASSSVRYSYEQYF
few | TRBJ2-7 | TRBV6-5 | NA | TGTGCCAGCAGTTACTCGAGGAACTCCTACGAGCAGTACTTC | CASSYSRNSYEQYF
NA | TRBJ2-1 | TRBV6-6 | NA | TGTGCCAGCAGTTACCCAGCCGGGACCATCTCACAGGAGCAGTTCTTC | CASSYPAGTISQEQFF
NA | TRBJ2-7 | TRBV5-1 | NA | TGCGCCAGCAGCTTGGATGGGGGCCGCTCCTACGAGCAGTACTTC | CASSLDGGRSYEQYF
NA | TRBJ2-5 | TRBV7-2 | TRBD2 | TGTGCCAGCAGCTTAATCCCAGCGGGAGCCCAAGAGACCCAGTACTTC | CASSLIPAGAQETQYF
NA | TRBJ2-1 | TRBV13 | NA | TGTGCCAGCAGCTTAGGCCACGAGGAGGGCCGGAACAATGAGCAGTTCTTC | CASSLGHEEGRNNEQFF
NA | TRBJ1-5 | TRBV28 | TRBD1 | TGTGCCAGCAGTTTCCTTAATGGACAGGGAAGAAATCAGCCCCAGCATTTT | CASSFLNGQGRNQPQHF
NA | TRBJ2-7 | TRBV10-3 | NA | TGTGCCATCAGTGAGTTACTAGCTTCCTACGAGCAGTACTTC | CAISELLASYEQYF
NA | TRBJ2-7 | TRBV10-3 | TRBD2 | TGTGCCATCACCCCGGGACTAGCTTGGGAGCAGTACTTC | CAITPGLAWEQYF
NA | TRBJ2-7 | TRBV5-5 | TRBD1 | TGTGCCAGCAGCCCCCTGGGACAGGCCTCGGCAAGCTACGAGCAGTACTTC | CASSPLGQASASYEQYF
NA | TRBJ1-1 | TRBV10-3 | TRBD1 | TGTGCCATCAGAAGGAGTCCGGGACAGAATTTGAACACTGAAGCTTTCTTT | CAIRRSPGQNLNTEAFF
NA | TRBJ2-2 | TRBV7-6 | TRBD2 | TGTGCCAGCAGCTCTATAGGGGGGACTAGCGCCACCGGGGAGCTGTTTTTT | CASSSIGGTSATGELFF
NA | TRBJ1-2 | TRBV11-2 | NA | TGTGCCAGCAGCTTAGTATCGGGGAACTATGGCTACACCTTC | CASSLVSGNYGYTF
NA | TRBJ2-3 | TRBV6-5 | NA | TGTGCCAGCAGTTACGGCAGGGGAGTTGATACGCAGTATTTT | CASSYGRGVDTQYF
NA | TRBJ2-7 | TRBV18 | TRBD2 | TGTGCCAGCTCACCACCGGGTCTAGCGGAAAACTACGAGCAGTACTTC | CASSPPGLAENYEQYF
NA | TRBJ1-3 | TRBV10-3 | NA | TGTGCCATCAGTGAGCCCCCGGGCACCATATATTTT | CAISEPPGTIYF
NA | TRBJ2-2 | TRBV11-3 | NA | TGTGCCAGCAGCTTAGATACCGGGGAGCTGTTTTTT | CASSLDTGELFF
NA | TRBJ2-2 | TRBV19 | NA | TGTGCCAGTAGTACCGACAAGACCGGGGAGCTGTTTTTT | CASSTDKTGELFF
NA | TRBJ2-5 | TRBV7-6 | NA | TGTGCCAGCAGCTTAGTCGGATTGACAGGGAGGCGAGAGACCCAGTACTTC | CASSLVGLTGRRETQYF
NA | TRBJ1-1 | TRBV28 | NA | TGTGCCAGCACCCTATCCAGGCTCGTTCCTGAAGCTTTCTTT | CASTLSRLVPEAFF
NA | TRBJ2-6 | TRBV15 | NA | TGTGCCACCAGCAGTAGGGTTACTGGGGCCAACGTCCTGACTTTC | CATSSRVTGANVLTF
NA | TRBJ2-5 | TRBV20-1 | NA | TGCAGTGCGCGGCGCGGGGAGACCCAGTACTTC | CSARRGETQYF
NA | TRBJ2-7 | TRBV5-1 | TRBD1 | TGCGCCAGCAGCTGGGCCGGGACAGGGGCCTACGAGCAGTACTTC | CASSWAGTGAYEQYF
NA | TRBJ1-1 | TRBV27 | NA | TGTGCCAGCAGTTTCGAGGTAGGGGCGGGCTATGAAGCTTTCTTT | CASSFEVGAGYEAFF
NA | TRBJ2-3 | TRBV7-9 | NA | TGTGCTAACGAGGGGGATACGCAGTATTTT | CANEGDTQYF
NA | TRBJ2-5 | TRBV18 | NA | TGTGCCAGCTCACCAGGGGCTAGATCTTCGCAAGAGACCCAGTACTTC | CASSPGARSSQETQYF
NA | TRBJ2-3 | TRBV5-4 | NA | TGTGCCAGCAGCTTGGACCCGGCTAGCACAGATACGCAGTATTTT | CASSLDPASTDTQYF
NA | TRBJ2-1 | TRBV28 | TRBD2 | TGTGCCAGCAGCATCACCGGACTAGCGGAATACAATGAGCAGTTCTTC | CASSITGLAEYNEQFF